These T cell receptor beta chains were read from a single sample in a study of PD-1 blockade in classical Hodgkin lymphoma. Clones were sequenced by immunoSEQ multiplex PCR, and TCRdb holds only the in-frame ones, with some missing. Counted here are some 100,000 clones, roughly 92% occurring once; the ten biggest clones make up 2.5% to 3.5%. Material: peripheral blood mononuclear cells (PBMCs), obtained at baseline. Every receptor here comes from a human donor with classical Hodgkin lymphoma. Each CDR3 is given with its conserved first and last residue. Each record gives: J gene, clone size, V gene, D gene, CDR3 DNA, CDR3 protein. The D gene is left open where the match is weak. Expanded clones are given a class, and other clones once, few, many or no size at all.

J gene: TRBJ1-2; clone size: NA; V gene: TRBV19; D gene: NA; CDR3 DNA: TGTGCCAGTAGTATAGTCGGCAGCTACACCTTC; CDR3 protein: CASSIVGSYTF
J gene: TRBJ1-2; clone size: NA; V gene: TRBV19; D gene: NA; CDR3 DNA: TGTGCCAGTATAGGGAGAGGGCTGTATGGCTACACCTTC; CDR3 protein: CASIGRGLYGYTF
J gene: TRBJ2-1; clone size: NA; V gene: TRBV6-4; D gene: TRBD2; CDR3 DNA: TGTGCCAGCAGGGGGACACGACTAGCGGGAATCTATGAGCAGTTCTTC; CDR3 protein: CASRGTRLAGIYEQFF
J gene: TRBJ2-5; clone size: NA; V gene: TRBV6-1; D gene: TRBD1; CDR3 DNA: TGTGCCAGCAGGTGGGACAGGGGGCGGGAGACCCAGTACTTC; CDR3 protein: CASRWDRGRETQYF
J gene: TRBJ1-5; clone size: NA; V gene: TRBV5-8; D gene: TRBD1; CDR3 DNA: TGTGCCAGCAGCTTGTGGGGACAGGGGGCTCAGGGCAATCAGCCCCAGCATTTT; CDR3 protein: CASSLWGQGAQGNQPQHF
J gene: TRBJ1-4; clone size: NA; V gene: TRBV10-2; D gene: TRBD1; CDR3 DNA: TGCGCCAGCAGCTTGACAGGGCCCGAAGGAGCTAATGAAAAACTGTTTTTT; CDR3 protein: CASSLTGPEGANEKLFF
J gene: TRBJ1-2; clone size: NA; V gene: TRBV27; D gene: TRBD1; CDR3 DNA: TGTGCCAGCGGAAGGACAGGGGGGAACTATGGCTACACCTTC; CDR3 protein: CASGRTGGNYGYTF
J gene: TRBJ2-4; clone size: NA; V gene: TRBV6-6; D gene: TRBD1; CDR3 DNA: TGTGCCAGCGCCCGGGCCAGGGACAGGGGAGCAGGCATTCAGTACTTC; CDR3 protein: CASARARDRGAGIQYF
J gene: TRBJ2-4; clone size: NA; V gene: TRBV29-1; D gene: TRBD1; CDR3 DNA: TGCAGCGGGACAGGGTCCAAAAACATTCAGTACTTC; CDR3 protein: CSGTGSKNIQYF
J gene: TRBJ2-1; clone size: NA; V gene: TRBV28; D gene: NA; CDR3 DNA: TGTGCCAGCAGTTTATATGCCCTAGAGCAGTTCTTC; CDR3 protein: CASSLYALEQFF
J gene: TRBJ2-7; clone size: NA; V gene: TRBV9; D gene: TRBD2; CDR3 DNA: TGTGCCAGCAGCGTAGTCAGCGGGACTAGCGGAGCAACCTACGAGCAGTACTTC; CDR3 protein: CASSVVSGTSGATYEQYF
J gene: TRBJ1-3; clone size: NA; V gene: TRBV30; D gene: NA; CDR3 DNA: TGTGCCTGGAGTGCGCTAGGGTACTCTGGAAACACCATATATTTT; CDR3 protein: CAWSALGYSGNTIYF
J gene: TRBJ2-5; clone size: NA; V gene: TRBV28; D gene: NA; CDR3 DNA: TGTGCCAGCAGTCGGGACTGGGTGGGAACGTACTTC; CDR3 protein: CASSRDWVGTYF
J gene: TRBJ2-6; clone size: NA; V gene: TRBV19; D gene: NA; CDR3 DNA: TGTGCCAGTAGTATATCGACCCGGCCGAGTGAGGGGGGGGCCAACGTCCTGACTTTC; CDR3 protein: CASSISTRPSEGGANVLTF
J gene: TRBJ2-3; clone size: NA; V gene: TRBV7-2; D gene: NA; CDR3 DNA: TGTGCCAGCAGCTTAGTTCCCCTCGCGAGACCCACCACAGATACGCAGTATTTT; CDR3 protein: CASSLVPLARPTTDTQYF
J gene: TRBJ2-6; clone size: once; V gene: TRBV19; D gene: NA; CDR3 DNA: TGTGCCAGTAGACCCACAGACCGGGACTCTGGGGCCAACGTCCTGACTTTC; CDR3 protein: CASRPTDRDSGANVLTF
J gene: TRBJ2-5; clone size: NA; V gene: TRBV4-2; D gene: NA; CDR3 DNA: TGTGCCAGCAGCCAAGAGCCCGATACAAAAGAGACCCAGTACTTC; CDR3 protein: CASSQEPDTKETQYF
J gene: TRBJ2-7; clone size: NA; V gene: TRBV30; D gene: TRBD2; CDR3 DNA: TGTGCCTCCGCGCCGGGACTAGCTGCCTACGAGCAGTACTTC; CDR3 protein: CASAPGLAAYEQYF
J gene: TRBJ2-1; clone size: NA; V gene: TRBV4-1; D gene: NA; CDR3 DNA: TGCGCCAGCAGCCAAAGGGCTGAGCAGTTCTTC; CDR3 protein: CASSQRAEQFF
J gene: TRBJ2-2; clone size: NA; V gene: TRBV30; D gene: NA; CDR3 DNA: TGTGGTAGAGACAGTACGATCGGGGAGCTGTTTTTT; CDR3 protein: CGRDSTIGELFF
J gene: TRBJ2-1; clone size: NA; V gene: TRBV21-1; D gene: NA; CDR3 DNA: TGTGCCAGCAGCAAAGAGCGGGAGCCCCAGTTCTTC; CDR3 protein: CASSKEREPQFF
J gene: TRBJ2-2; clone size: NA; V gene: TRBV27; D gene: TRBD2; CDR3 DNA: TGTGCCAGCAGTTTAAATTCGAAAAGAGCGGGAACGGGGGAGCTGTTTTTT; CDR3 protein: CASSLNSKRAGTGELFF
J gene: TRBJ1-1; clone size: NA; V gene: TRBV9; D gene: NA; CDR3 DNA: TGTGCCAGCAGCGTAGGAGGCACTGAAGCTTTCTTT; CDR3 protein: CASSVGGTEAFF
J gene: TRBJ1-3; clone size: NA; V gene: TRBV28; D gene: TRBD1; CDR3 DNA: TGTGCCAGCAGTTTTGTGAGGGGGCAAGACACCATATATTTT; CDR3 protein: CASSFVRGQDTIYF
J gene: TRBJ1-2; clone size: few; V gene: TRBV28; D gene: TRBD1; CDR3 DNA: TGTGCCAGCAGTTTACCGGACAGGGCGGTCTATGGCTACACCTTC; CDR3 protein: CASSLPDRAVYGYTF
J gene: TRBJ2-2; clone size: NA; V gene: TRBV4-1; D gene: TRBD2; CDR3 DNA: TGCGCCAGCACGGCGGGAGCCGGGGAGCTGTTTTTT; CDR3 protein: CASTAGAGELFF
J gene: TRBJ2-3; clone size: NA; V gene: TRBV6-1; D gene: NA; CDR3 DNA: TGTGCCAGCAGTGAAAGGACAGTGGAGACAGATACGCAGTATTTT; CDR3 protein: CASSERTVETDTQYF
J gene: TRBJ1-2; clone size: NA; V gene: TRBV10-2; D gene: NA; CDR3 DNA: TGCGCCAGCAGTGAGGGCGACAGCTATGGCTACACCTTC; CDR3 protein: CASSEGDSYGYTF
J gene: TRBJ2-5; clone size: NA; V gene: TRBV6-1; D gene: TRBD1; CDR3 DNA: TGTGCCAGCAGTGAAGGTAGAGGGGGCATACAAGAGACCCAGTACTTC; CDR3 protein: CASSEGRGGIQETQYF
J gene: TRBJ2-7; clone size: NA; V gene: TRBV4-1; D gene: NA; CDR3 DNA: TGCGCCAGCAGCCCCGGGACTCCAATCTACGAGCAGTACTTC; CDR3 protein: CASSPGTPIYEQYF